The rows below give T cell receptor beta chains drawn from one sample of a study of cytomegalovirus exposure and HLA in healthy donors. Sequenced by immunoSEQ multiplex PCR; TCRdb stores in-frame clones only, minus some. The sample has fewer than 300,000 clones, more than 75% seen once. Specimen: PBMCs. These receptors were collected from a woman aged 18-35 years in good health and CMV-seronegative. Each CDR3 is given without its conserved first and last residue. A D gene is named only where the DNA matches it firmly.

v_gene: TRBV18; j_gene: TRBJ2-4; d_gene: .; CDR3aa: ASSPQGVGKNIQY
v_gene: TRBV4-3; j_gene: TRBJ2-7; d_gene: .; CDR3aa: ASSPREHEGYEQY
v_gene: TRBV5-1; j_gene: TRBJ2-1; d_gene: .; CDR3aa: ASSLRGSNEQF
v_gene: TRBV6-1; j_gene: TRBJ2-7; d_gene: TRBD1; CDR3aa: ASSEAGTGGYEQY
v_gene: TRBV2; j_gene: TRBJ1-1; d_gene: .; CDR3aa: ASSREGHSNTEAF
v_gene: TRBV9; j_gene: TRBJ1-3; d_gene: TRBD1; CDR3aa: ASSVGGGEAGNTIY
v_gene: TRBV11-1; j_gene: TRBJ2-7; d_gene: .; CDR3aa: ASSSMPGLAYEQY
v_gene: TRBV28; j_gene: TRBJ1-1; d_gene: TRBD1; CDR3aa: AITGGGNTEAF
v_gene: TRBV7-9; j_gene: TRBJ1-1; d_gene: .; CDR3aa: ASSGGNTEAF
v_gene: TRBV5-1; j_gene: TRBJ1-2; d_gene: TRBD1; CDR3aa: ASSPADRGSGYT
v_gene: TRBV29-1; j_gene: TRBJ2-1; d_gene: TRBD2; CDR3aa: SAGTSGRSEQF
v_gene: TRBV5-1; j_gene: TRBJ2-1; d_gene: TRBD1; CDR3aa: ASSPDRRNEQF